The clone carrying this T cell receptor beta chain was counted a few times. Its antigen is unknown. This entry is derived from a study of T cell responses to AZD1222 COVID-19 vaccine. Whole-study findings and limits: Donor demographics were predominantly white British with a female majority; clonal diversity may be underestimated. The breadth and depth of Spike-specific TCRs increased once two AZD1222 doses had been given. Dominant at 160-218 and 743-854, vaccine-associated CD4 TCRs also spanned spike. All repertoire sampling was performed exclusively after the peak T cell response.

TCRdb keeps only in-frame clones here, not all; method: immunoSEQ multiplex PCR. The data hold 120,000 to 150,000 clones, with over 85% observed a single time. CDR1 and CDR2 from the germline V gene are SNHLY and FYNNEI. The CDR3 loop spans 11 amino acids. Trimming shortened V by 6 bases and J by 5 bases, and 8 bases separated the two germline ends. The sequence came from an adult who received the AZD1222 COVID-19 vaccine. The material sequenced was peripheral blood, taken 28 days after the second AZD1222 dose. This chain connects TRBV2 to TRBJ2-7; D is unresolved. The CDR3 here is CASREHNEQYF. The CDR3 DNA reads TGTGCCAGCAGGGAGCATAACGAGCAGTACTTC.